These T cell receptor beta chains were read from a single sample in a study of post-analysis software for immune sequencing data. TCRdb reprocessed the PCR reads with MiXCR, giving one entry per CDR3 protein. The sample lists around 260,000 distinct CDR3 sequences, 36% occurring once. Sequences were obtained from blood. These receptors originate from a girl between 10 and 17 years old with multiple sclerosis. Both conserved end residues are part of each CDR3. A D gene is named only where the DNA matches it firmly. Clone size is stated in some rows and not others, as once, few, many or a class when expanded.

D gene	V gene	J gene	clone size	CDR3 DNA	CDR3 protein
-	TRBV4-2	TRBJ2-3	-	TGTGCCAGCAGCCAATCCACGAGAGGAGGCACAGATACGCAGTATTTT	CASSQSTRGGTDTQYF
-	TRBV6-2/TRBV6-3	TRBJ1-6	few	TGTGCCAGCAGTACCGGGATCTCTGCGTCGCCCCTCCACTTT	CASSTGISASPLHF
-	TRBV11-2	TRBJ2-3	-	TGTGCCGGCAGCTACGGTGGGGCAGATACGCAGTATTTT	CAGSYGGADTQYF
-	TRBV20-1	TRBJ1-1	-	TGCAGTACGGCTGAAGCTTTCTTT	CSTAEAFF
-	TRBV29-1	TRBJ2-5	-	TGCAGCGTGGATCGGGGGACCCAGTACTTC	CSVDRGTQYF
-	TRBV19	TRBJ2-3	-	TGTGCCAGTAGTATATCTCAGGTTAGCACAGATACGCAGTATTTT	CASSISQVSTDTQYF
TRBD1	TRBV27	TRBJ2-7	many	TGTGCCAGCAGTTCCTCCGGGACAGCTCGGGAGCAGTACTTC	CASSSSGTAREQYF
TRBD2	TRBV7-9	TRBJ2-1	many	TGTGCCAGCAGCTTACCTGGACTAGCCTCCTACAATGAGCAGTTCTTC	CASSLPGLASYNEQFF
TRBD2	TRBV24-1	TRBJ2-3	many	TGTGCCACCAGTGTGGCTAGCGGGAGGAACACAGATACGCAGTATTTT	CATSVASGRNTDTQYF
TRBD1	TRBV12-3/TRBV12-4	TRBJ1-2	-	TGTGCCAGCAGTTTGTTGGGACAGGGGGCGTGGGGCTACACCTTC	CASSLLGQGAWGYTF
-	TRBV29-1	TRBJ2-3	-	TGCAGCGTTGTTGGCGCAGATACGCAGTATTTT	CSVVGADTQYF
-	TRBV9	TRBJ1-2	-	TGTGCCAGCAGCGTAGCTGAGCGCCCCGACTATGGCTACACCTTC	CASSVAERPDYGYTF
TRBD2	TRBV5-1	TRBJ2-1	-	TGCGCCAGCAGCCACGGGAGGACCGGCCACGAGCAGTTCTTC	CASSHGRTGHEQFF
TRBD2	TRBV4-1	TRBJ2-3	many	TGCGCCAGCAGCCAAGGGGGCATAGCGGGGGGGCGGGCAGATACGCAGTATTTT	CASSQGGIAGGRADTQYF
-	TRBV20-1	TRBJ2-3	many	TGCAGTGGCCTCGTAGCGCTCACAGATACGCAGTATTTT	CSGLVALTDTQYF
-	TRBV6-2/TRBV6-3	TRBJ1-5	few	TGTGCCAGTCGATCTCGTGGGTATAGGGTACGGCAGCCCCAGCATTTT	CASRSRGYRVRQPQHF
TRBD1	TRBV6-1	TRBJ2-7	-	TGTGCCAGCAGTGAGCGGTTACCGGGACAGGGCGCCTACGAGCAGTACTTC	CASSERLPGQGAYEQYF
-	TRBV25-1	TRBJ1-2	many	TGTGCCAGCAGTGAAACGGGCAGGGAACACGGCTACACCTTC	CASSETGREHGYTF
-	TRBV28	TRBJ2-5	many	TGTGCCAGCAGTGTCAGCGCGGGGGAGACCCAGTACTTC	CASSVSAGETQYF
TRBD1	TRBV28	TRBJ2-2	-	TGTGCCAGCAGAAAAAGGCGGGACAGGGGTAGCACCGGGGAGCTGTTTTTT	CASRKRRDRGSTGELFF
-	TRBV14	TRBJ2-5	many	TGTGCCAGCAGCCCACTGGACGGACAAGAGACCCAGTACTTC	CASSPLDGQETQYF
TRBD1	TRBV10-3	TRBJ1-1	many	TGTGCCATCAGTCTGGACAGGGTAAACACTGAAGCTTTCTTT	CAISLDRVNTEAFF